The source of this T cell receptor (beta chain) is a study of graft-versus-host responses after intestinal transplantation. Overall study findings and caveats: Recipient bone marrow held GvH clones, some seen earlier in ileum or blood.

The table came from immunoSEQ multiplex PCR; TCRdb's copy has only in-frame clones and leaves some out. The data hold roughly 36,000 clones, with 90% to 95% observed a single time. A note on this clone: Its cognate antigen is unknown.

The CDR3 is made up of 14 amino acids. CDR1 is MNHEY, CDR2 SMNVEV, per germline (reference sequence). V gave up 6 bases and J gave up 5 bases, with 13 bases separating them. The source of this sequence is a human donor who was the organ donor for an intestinal transplant. The V call is TRBV27, the J call TRBJ2-2; a weak D match, TRBD2 (6 bases). The material was unstimulated CD8+ T cells sorted from spleen or lymph node cells, obtained before transplant. The CDR3 DNA reads as TGTGCCAGCAGGTGGGGGGACCAAACCGGGGAGCTGTTTTTT. It is translated as CASRWGDQTGELFF.